The clone carrying this T cell receptor beta chain was seen repeatedly, ten times or more. Its target is unknown. The record originates from a study of identical twins. Whole-study results and caveats: The degree of excess twin sharing was weaker in beta out-of-frame sequences.

TCRdb re-derived calls from the 5' RACE reads in MiXCR, one entry per CDR3 protein. The sample has around 280,000 distinct CDR3 sequences, about 8% seen once; the top ten hold 2.1%. This sample also belongs to another study, concerning yellow fever vaccine responses in identical twins.

The TCR comes from a young woman in good health. Sequencing input: memory (CD45RO+) T cells sorted from blood.

This chain's CDR3 is CSAREGGTSGSHEQYF. CDR3 sequence (DNA): TGCAGTGCTAGAGAAGGAGGGACTAGCGGGAGCCACGAGCAGTACTTC. This chain joins TRBV20-1 and TRBJ2-7; 14 nucleotides line up with TRBD2. The V and J ends lost 0 bases and 5 bases, in that order; junction bases with no gene match: 6. Germline V gene lookup returns CDR1 DFQATT and CDR2 SNEGSKA (reference sequence). This CDR3 comprises 16 residues.